This T cell receptor (beta chain) was identified during a study of human T cells and chemical hapten exposure. Trimming at V came to 0 bases and at J to 6 bases, leaving 22 bases not matched to a gene. Germline CDR1 is LGHNA and CDR2 is YNFKEQ. This CDR3 spans 21 amino acids. From the RACE reads, TCRdb called clonotypes with MiXCR, one entry per CDR3 protein. The table records approximately 88,000 distinct CDR3 sequences, around 13% of them present only once. Time point in this sample: patch test 3, about 24 weeks after DPC sensitization. Treatment denoted: therapeutic diphenylcyclopropenone sensitization with weekly scalp DPC. In this sample, this clonotype turned up many times.

The chain links TRBV4-2 to TRBJ2-2; 7 bases align to TRBD2. Sequenced here: whole blood, sampled in connection with sensitization to the hapten diphenylcyclopropenone (DPC). The clonotype originates from a woman aged 45-65 years with alopecia areata. Some clones in this sample may be carry-over from other donors' samples. In DNA, the CDR3 is TGTGCCAGCAGCCAAGACGGGACGCGGGAGCCTCTTTTTGGGTTCCCCGGGGAGCTGTTTTTT. Amino acid sequence: CASSQDGTREPLFGFPGELFF.